A single sample gave rise to the 17 T cell receptor beta chains below, sequenced in a study of CD8+ T cells in alopecia areata listed by TCRdb under 2018. The library was obtained by the immunoSEQ multiplex PCR assay. For TCR sequencing, RNA was extracted from every sample and reverse transcribed into cDNA to serve as template. This is the immuneACCESS table as TCRdb keeps it, with only in-frame sequences that have V and J called. A part of the clones is gone; compared with another copy, unresolved V genes explain less than half, and the rest is unexplained. The sample table records roughly 220,000 clones; 66% of these occur just once. 1% to 1.5% of the sample is held by the ten biggest clonotypes. The intended sense of this specimen's treatment or condition label: oral pan-JAK inhibitor, 5-10 mg twice daily. This material consisted of CD4+ T cells sorted from blood, taken at approximately week 45, from a patient treated with tofacitinib. These receptors all come from a human donor with alopecia areata.

The rearrangement links TRBV7-9 to TRBJ1-1; D gene ambiguous. This CDR3 has 10 amino acids. Trimming removed 3 bases at V and 11 bases at J, with 7 bases between. CDR1 is SEHNR, CDR2 FQNEAQ, per germline (reference sequence). The CDR3 loop reads CASSLTGAFF. The DNA for the CDR3 is TGTGCCAGCAGCTTGACTGGGGCTTTCTTT.

CDR3 protein: CSVSRQVGGNEQFF. CDR3 in DNA: TGCAGCGTGTCCCGGCAGGTGGGTGGGAATGAGCAGTTCTTC. This chain connects TRBV29-1 to TRBJ2-1, with D hard to call. V lost 6 bases, J lost 7 bases, and 19 bases lay in between. The germline V gene encodes CDR1 SQVTM and CDR2 ANQGSEA. The length of the CDR3 is 14 residues.

This clone was picked up a small number of times. V is TRBV4-3 and J is TRBJ1-2, with D perhaps matching TRBD1 (6 bases). V lost 0 bases and J 4 bases, leaving 9 bases between the germline ends. The CDR3 loop spans 14 amino acids. Germline loops: CDR1 LGHNA, CDR2 YSLEER. In DNA, the CDR3 is TGCGCCAGCAGCCAAGAAAGGGGGGGCTATGGCTACACCTTC. Protein: CASSQERGGYGYTF.

This sequence joins TRBV7-2 and TRBJ1-1; no firm D call. The CDR3 covers 13 residues. V shed 3 bases and J shed 1 base, with 6 bases lying between them. Germline CDR1 and CDR2: SGHTA and FQGNSA. The CDR3 loop reads CASSFSSNTEAFF. The DNA of the CDR3 is TGTGCCAGCAGCTTCTCGTCGAACACTGAAGCTTTCTTT.

Only a few counts were recorded for this clone. The J gene is TRBJ1-1, the V gene TRBV21-1; the table's D call TRBD1 went unverified against the DNA. TRBV21-1 is a recognized pseudogene. The CDR3 contains 12 residues. The CDR3 DNA follows: TGTGCCAGCCAGGGGGTGAACACTGAAGCTTTCTTT. Amino acids: CASQGVNTEAFF.

CDR3 protein: CASSPDRFWPQHF. The CDR3 DNA reads TGTGCCAGCAGTCCGGACAGATTCTGGCCCCAGCATTTT. This chain uses TRBV2 with TRBJ1-5; tentatively, D is TRBD1 (6 bases). Trimming shortened V by 5 bases and J by 9 bases, and 14 bases separated the two germline ends. The CDR3 spans 13 residues. Germline V gene lookup returns CDR1 SNHLY and CDR2 FYNNEI.

The rearrangement links TRBV29-1 to TRBJ1-2, with 7 bases identical to TRBD1. This CDR3 has 13 amino acids. With V trimmed by 6 bases and J by 5 bases, 9 bases remained unmatched. In germline, CDR1 is SQVTM, CDR2 ANQGSEA. The DNA for the CDR3 is TGCAGCGTGCGGGACAGCGGGTTATATGGCTACACCTTC. It is translated as CSVRDSGLYGYTF.

The V gene is TRBV18, the J gene TRBJ1-2; maybe TRBD1 (5 bases). Germline CDR1 KGHSH, CDR2 LQKENI. This CDR3 is 14 amino acids long. Trimming stripped 6 bases from V and 0 bases from J, with 11 bases between. CDR3 residues: CASSGTATNYGYTF. Here the CDR3 DNA reads TGTGCCAGCTCTGGGACGGCAACTAACTATGGCTACACCTTC.

V gene TRBV18 combines with J gene TRBJ1-1; TRBD1 is a possible D gene (5 bases). CDR1 KGHSH and CDR2 LQKENI come from the germline V gene. CDR3 length equals 17 residues. The V end lost 1 base, the J end lost 1 base, and 16 bases lay between the germline ends. CDR3 bases: TGTGCCAGCTCACCACTGAGCCGGGGGAATACGAACACTGAAGCTTTCTTT. Translation gives CASSPLSRGNTNTEAFF.

The chain combines TRBV27 with TRBJ2-3, with D possibly TRBD2 on 6 matching bases. The CDR3 is made up of 14 amino acids. V gave up 3 bases and J gave up 2 bases, with 9 bases separating them. Germline CDR1 is MNHEY and CDR2 is SMNVEV (reference sequence). DNA for the CDR3: TGTGCCAGCAGTTTTGGGGGGTACACAGATACGCAGTATTTT. It is translated as CASSFGGYTDTQYF.

The chain has TRBV7-9 and TRBJ1-2; D unclear. This CDR3 region has 12 residues. Germline V lookup: CDR1 SEHNR, CDR2 FQNEAQ (reference sequence). Trimming left V 5 bases short and J 6 bases short, with 10 bases between. In DNA form, the CDR3 reads TGTGCCAGCAGCCTACTCACCGATGGCTACACCTTC. Encoded protein: CASSLLTDGYTF.

This clone was detected a few times. This sequence joins TRBV29-1 and TRBJ2-1; D unclear. With 8 bases removed from V and 5 bases from J, the gap between germline ends came to 13 bases. The CDR3 has 12 residues. Germline CDR1 and CDR2: SQVTM and ANQGSEA. CDR3 coding DNA: TGCAGCCACGGGCGGTTGGACAATGAGCAGTTCTTC. Amino acids: CSHGRLDNEQFF.

The chain employs TRBV2 and TRBJ2-2; a weak D match, TRBD1 (6 bases). CDR1 SNHLY and CDR2 FYNNEI come from the germline V gene. Trimming removed 8 bases at V and 1 base at J, with 14 bases between. CDR3 length equals 15 residues. The CDR3 spells CASHPGHLNTGELFF. The CDR3 region has the DNA TGTGCCAGCCACCCGGGACACTTGAACACCGGGGAGCTGTTTTTT.

The CDR3 region is CASSPEGAWDYGYTF. The CDR3 DNA sequence: TGCGCCAGCAGCCCCGAGGGGGCTTGGGACTATGGCTACACCTTC. The chain joins TRBV4-3 to TRBJ1-2, with 7 bases fitting TRBD1. The trim removed 4 bases at V and 3 bases at J, leaving 8 bases unmatched. The CDR3 contains 15 residues. Germline loops: CDR1 LGHNA, CDR2 YSLEER.

The rearrangement joins TRBV7-2 to TRBJ2-2; tentatively, D is TRBD2 (6 bases). V lost 5 bases and J lost 5, with 18 bases in between. The CDR3 covers 16 residues. Germline V gene sequence: CDR1 SGHTA, CDR2 FQGNSA. The CDR3 reads CASSRTALAGTGELFF. The CDR3 nucleotides read TGTGCCAGCAGCCGAACGGCACTAGCAGGGACCGGGGAGCTGTTTTTT.

A remark on this clone: The identical CDR3 is also encoded by other nucleotide sequences in the sample. The chain combines TRBV29-1 with TRBJ1-1, with D unclear. This CDR3 is 11 amino acids long. Germline V gives CDR1 SQVTM, CDR2 ANQGSEA. V was clipped by 4 bases and J by 4 bases, with 7 bases between them. The CDR3 sequence: CSVGLGTEAFF. The CDR3 DNA sequence: TGCAGCGTTGGGCTCGGCACTGAAGCTTTCTTT. Combining the CDR3 with reference TRBV29-1 and TRBJ1-1 gives the whole variable domain SAVISQKPSRDICQRGTSLTIQCQVDSQVTMMFWYRQQPGQSLTLIATANQGSEATYESGFVIDKFPISRPNLTFSTLTVSNMSPEDSSIYLCSVGLGTEAFFGQGTRLTVV.

The V gene is TRBV29-1, the J gene TRBJ1-2; 9 bases fit TRBD1. Germline lookup yields CDR1 SQVTM and CDR2 ANQGSEA. Losses at the gene ends were 6 bases for V and 10 bases for J; bases not matched to a gene: 9. This CDR3 spans 12 amino acids. The CDR3 here is CSVRGDREDYTF. CDR3 DNA: TGCAGCGTACGAGGGGACAGGGAGGACTACACCTTC.